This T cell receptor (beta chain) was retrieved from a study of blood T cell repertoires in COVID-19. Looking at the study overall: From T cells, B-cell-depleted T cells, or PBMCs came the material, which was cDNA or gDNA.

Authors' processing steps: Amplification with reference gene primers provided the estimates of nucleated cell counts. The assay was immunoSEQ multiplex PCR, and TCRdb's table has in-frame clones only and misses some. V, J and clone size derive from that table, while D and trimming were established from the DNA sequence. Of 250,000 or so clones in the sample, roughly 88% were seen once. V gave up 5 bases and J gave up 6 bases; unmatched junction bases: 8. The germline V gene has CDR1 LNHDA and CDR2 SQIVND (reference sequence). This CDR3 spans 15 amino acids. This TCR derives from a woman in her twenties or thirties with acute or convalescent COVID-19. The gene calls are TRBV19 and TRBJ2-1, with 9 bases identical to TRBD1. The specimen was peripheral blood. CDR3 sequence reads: CASSPRDRVFNEQFF. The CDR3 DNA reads TGTGCCAGTAGTCCCCGGGACAGGGTTTTCAATGAGCAGTTCTTC.